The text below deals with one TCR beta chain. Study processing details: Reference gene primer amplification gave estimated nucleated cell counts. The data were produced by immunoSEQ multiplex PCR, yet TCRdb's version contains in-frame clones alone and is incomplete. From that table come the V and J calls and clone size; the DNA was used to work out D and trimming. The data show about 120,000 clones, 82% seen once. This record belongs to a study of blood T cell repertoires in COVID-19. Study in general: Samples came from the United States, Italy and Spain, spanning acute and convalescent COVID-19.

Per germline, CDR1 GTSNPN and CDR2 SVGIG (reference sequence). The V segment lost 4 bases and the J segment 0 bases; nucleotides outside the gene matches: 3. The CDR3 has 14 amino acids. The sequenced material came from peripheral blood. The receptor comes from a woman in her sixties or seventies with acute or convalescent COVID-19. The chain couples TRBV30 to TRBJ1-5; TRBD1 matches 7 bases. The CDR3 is CAWTYRGSNQPQHF. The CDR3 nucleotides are TGTGCCTGGACGTACAGGGGTAGCAATCAGCCCCAGCATTTT.